The 24 T cell receptor beta chains given below trace back to one sample, sequenced in a study of Tregs in tolerant kidney transplant recipients (dated by TCRdb to about 2019). Which antigens these TCRs recognize remains unknown. Receptor amplification or capture employed the immunoSEQ multiplex PCR assay. Held by TCRdb, this immuneACCESS table contains in-frame sequences only and omits some clones. Under half of the omission traces to an unresolved V gene where checked; the cause of the rest is unknown. This sample lists a few thousand clones; around 43% were detected once. Together, the top ten hold 7.4% of the sample. The specimen was Tregs from blood cultured with allogeneic cells. The receptors shown here come from a human donor in good health.

Here the CDR3 DNA reads TGTGCCAGCAGTCGGACAGTCTACGAGCAGTACTTC. Translation gives CASSRTVYEQYF. The chain joins TRBV6-6 to TRBJ2-7; D is possibly TRBD1 (6 bases). CDR3 length equals 12 residues. V was pared by 5 bases and J by 3 bases, with 8 bases between. The germline V gene encodes CDR1 MNHNY and CDR2 SVGAGI (reference sequence).

This chain uses TRBV5-5 with TRBJ2-7; D is unclear. The CDR3 totals 14 residues. V lost 1 base and J 4 bases, leaving 12 bases between the germline ends. Germline lookup yields CDR1 SGHKS and CDR2 YYEKEE (reference sequence). The CDR3 nucleotides read TGTGCCAGCAGCTTGTTTCAGGCTCAATACGAGCAGTACTTC. Protein product: CASSLFQAQYEQYF.

By proportion, this clone is large. The rearrangement joins TRBV6-4 to TRBJ1-5, with D possibly being TRBD1 (6 bases). The CDR3 is 14 amino acids. V was trimmed by 2 bases and J by 7 bases, leaving 12 bases between them. Germline V lookup: CDR1 MRHNA, CDR2 SNTAGT. CDR3 sequence reads: CASSDQPGVQPQHF. The CDR3 DNA is TGTGCCAGCAGTGACCAGCCAGGGGTACAGCCCCAGCATTTT.

This clone has only a few counts. An end of the junction does not agree with germline; a read error may underlie this. The chain couples TRBV28 to TRBJ1-6, with D possibly TRBD1 on 6 matching bases. CDR1 MDHEN and CDR2 SYDVKM come from the germline V gene. This CDR3 is 14 amino acids long. The CDR3 DNA is TGTGCCAGCGGTTTAAGACAGGCGAATTCACCCCTCCACTTT. It translates to CASGLRQANSPLHF.

This clone was detected a few times. This chain links TRBV19 with TRBJ2-1; the D gene could be TRBD1 or TRBD2 (5 bases each). CDR1 LNHDA and CDR2 SQIVND come from the germline V gene (reference sequence). Trimming took 3 bases from V and 6 from J, leaving 9 bases between them. This CDR3 region has 13 residues. The CDR3 DNA sequence: TGTGCCAGTAGTATCACCGGGGCCAATGAGCAGTTCTTC. This codes for CASSITGANEQFF. Combining the CDR3 with reference TRBV19 and TRBJ2-1 gives the whole variable domain DGGITQSPKYLFRKEGQNVTLSCEQNLNHDAMYWYRQDPGQGLRLIYYSQIVNDFQKGDIAEGYSVSREKKESFPLTVTSAQKNPTAFYLCASSITGANEQFFGPGTRLTVL.

By sample fraction, this clone is medium-sized. The V gene is TRBV6-1, the J gene TRBJ1-1; tentative D call: TRBD1 (5 bases). The CDR3 has 15 residues. The germline gives CDR1 MNHNS, CDR2 SASEGT. V gave up 7 bases and J gave up 4 bases, with 19 bases separating them. The CDR3 DNA reads as TGTGCCAGCACTAACAGGCTTCGAGGGCCCACTGAAGCTTTCTTT. Its protein product is CASTNRLRGPTEAFF.

The V and J genes are TRBV6-5 and TRBJ1-3, with D hard to call. The ends were cut back, 2 bases at V and 4 bases at J, with 9 bases in the middle. The germline V gene has CDR1 MNHEY and CDR2 SVGAGI. The CDR3 covers 14 residues. The CDR3 DNA reads TGTGCCAGCAGTTACGGCCGGTCCGGAAACACCATATATTTT. It specifies CASSYGRSGNTIYF.

The chain uses TRBV4-2 and TRBJ1-1; D is possibly TRBD1 (5 bases). V was pared by 5 bases and J by 0 bases, with 7 bases between. The CDR3 is 13 amino acids. Germline CDR1 and CDR2: LGHNA and YNFKEQ. CDR3 DNA sequence: TGTGCCAGCAGCTCGGGACTGAACACTGAAGCTTTCTTT. It yields the protein CASSSGLNTEAFF.

By sample fraction, this clone is medium-sized. The chain is built from TRBV5-1 and TRBJ2-3, with 10 bases that match TRBD2. Trimming at V came to 8 bases and at J to 0 bases, leaving 6 bases not matched to a gene. In germline, CDR1 is SGHRS, CDR2 YFSETQ. This CDR3 comprises 15 residues. DNA for the CDR3: TGCGCCAGTTCGACTAGCGGGCCTAGCACAGATACGCAGTATTTT. Protein product: CASSTSGPSTDTQYF.

This rearrangement joins TRBV18 to TRBJ1-4; no clear D gene. Looked up from germline, CDR1 is KGHSH and CDR2 is LQKENI. This CDR3 has 13 residues. Trimming took 2 bases from V and 7 from J, leaving 8 bases between them. In DNA, the CDR3 is TGTGCCAGCTCACCATCAGTATTTGAAAAACTGTTTTTT. Protein: CASSPSVFEKLFF.

V and J are TRBV5-1 and TRBJ2-7, with 11 bases identical to TRBD2. V gave up 4 bases and J gave up 3 bases; unmatched junction bases: 12. This CDR3 is 17 amino acids long. Germline V gene data show CDR1 as SGHRS and CDR2 as YFSETQ. CDR3: CASSPPFLAGGLYEQYF. The CDR3 bases are TGCGCCAGCAGCCCTCCCTTTTTAGCGGGGGGGCTCTACGAGCAGTACTTC.

The DNA for the CDR3 is TGTGCCAGCAGCTTAGACATATCCCAGCCCCAGCATTTT. Translated: CASSLDISQPQHF. The chain has TRBV7-6 and TRBJ1-5; D call uncertain. The CDR3 runs to 13 residues. Trimming removed 1 base at V and 7 bases at J, with 8 bases between. Germline V CDR1 and CDR2: SGHVS, FNYEAQ.

In this sample, this clone is medium-sized. The gene calls are TRBV18 and TRBJ2-6; a weak D match, TRBD1 (6 bases). Germline loops: CDR1 KGHSH, CDR2 LQKENI. V was pared by 1 base and J by 4 bases, with 17 bases between. CDR3 size: 18 residues. The CDR3 spells CASSPRVQGSAGANVLTF. CDR3 DNA sequence: TGTGCCAGCTCACCACGAGTACAGGGATCGGCGGGGGCCAACGTCCTGACTTTC.

By its share, this clone is medium-sized. The rearrangement links TRBV5-1 to TRBJ1-4, with TRBD1 as a possible D gene (6 bases). Germline V gives CDR1 SGHRS, CDR2 YFSETQ. There are 16 residues in the CDR3. Trimming took off 1 base at V and 5 bases at J, with 15 bases between the two ends. CDR3 loop: CASSLPRDTTNEKLFF. The CDR3, as DNA: TGCGCCAGCAGCTTGCCCCGGGACACTACAAATGAAAAACTGTTTTTT.

The gene calls are TRBV5-5 and TRBJ2-1; possible D gene TRBD1, 7 bases. Trimming removed 2 bases from V and 6 bases from J, with 15 bases in between. The CDR3 is 15 amino acids. The germline V gene encodes CDR1 SGHKS and CDR2 YYEKEE (reference sequence). CDR3 residues: CASSFQGGAGNEQFF. The CDR3 region has the DNA TGTGCCAGCAGCTTTCAGGGGGGCGCCGGCAATGAGCAGTTCTTC.

Within the sample, this clone is large. The V gene is TRBV18, the J gene TRBJ1-1, with 8 positions matching TRBD1. The CDR3 extends over 14 amino acids. The V gene's germline CDR1 is KGHSH and CDR2 LQKENI. V was pared by 4 bases and J by 5 bases, with 6 bases of the junction left unmatched. This CDR3 is CASSLGQVVTEAFF. The CDR3 nucleotides read TGTGCCAGCTCACTGGGACAGGTTGTGACTGAAGCTTTCTTT.

This sequence joins TRBV11-2 and TRBJ1-2, with TRBD1 matching 9 bases. This CDR3 is built from 14 residues. CDR1 is SGHAT, CDR2 FQNNGV, per germline. V gave up 4 bases and J gave up 4 bases; unmatched junction bases: 4. The CDR3 bases are TGTGCCAGCAGCTCACAGGGGGCCGTCTATGGCTACACCTTC. It encodes CASSSQGAVYGYTF.

The rearrangement joins TRBV6-6 to TRBJ1-5; maybe TRBD1 (5 bases). Trimming shortened V by 6 bases and J by 1 base, and 7 bases separated the two germline ends. Germline CDR1 is MNHNY and CDR2 is SVGAGI (reference sequence). This CDR3 spans 13 amino acids. CDR3 amino acids: CASSRVSNQPQHF. The DNA for the CDR3 is TGTGCCAGCAGCAGGGTCAGCAATCAGCCCCAGCATTTT.

The chain is built from TRBV18 and TRBJ1-4; 7 bases map to TRBD1. Unmatched junction bases numbered 3, after V lost 1 base and J lost 7 bases. CDR1 and CDR2 from the germline V gene are KGHSH and LQKENI. The CDR3 extends over 14 amino acids. The CDR3 DNA is TGTGCCAGCTCACCACGTACAGGGGTTGAAAAACTGTTTTTT. Amino acid sequence: CASSPRTGVEKLFF.

This clone was found a few times. The chain uses TRBV5-1 and TRBJ2-3; D ambiguous. The germline V gene has CDR1 SGHRS and CDR2 YFSETQ. V gave up 1 base and J gave up 3 bases, with 0 bases separating them. The CDR3 totals 11 residues. The CDR3 reads CASSLTDTQYF. The CDR3 DNA sequence: TGCGCCAGCAGCTTGACAGATACGCAGTATTTT.

The chain is built from TRBV7-8 and TRBJ1-1; unclear D gene. Trimming shortened V by 1 base and J by 1 base, and 7 bases separated the two germline ends. The CDR3 length is 14 residues. Per the germline V gene, CDR1 is SGHVS and CDR2 is FQNEAQ. CDR3 nucleotide sequence: TGTGCCAGCAGCTTAGTGTGGGGGAACACTGAAGCTTTCTTT. It translates to CASSLVWGNTEAFF. Together with reference TRBV7-8 and TRBJ1-1, the CDR3 gives the full variable domain: GAGVSQSPRYKVAKRGQDVALRCDPISGHVSLFWYQQALGQGPEFLTYFQNEAQLDKSGLPSDRFFAERPEGSVSTLKIQRTQQEDSAVYLCASSLVWGNTEAFFGQGTRLTVV.

The rearrangement links TRBV25-1 to TRBJ2-7; possibly TRBD1 for D (5 bases). Trimming took 5 bases from V and 2 from J, leaving 10 bases between them. This CDR3 has 13 amino acids. Germline lookup yields CDR1 MGHDK and CDR2 SYGVNS. The CDR3 spells CASSQGGAYEQYF. CDR3 nucleotide sequence: TGTGCCAGCAGTCAGGGTGGGGCCTACGAGCAGTACTTC.

This clone was counted once. The chain couples TRBV19 to TRBJ2-1; 10 nucleotides line up with TRBD2. The V gene end was trimmed by 5 bases and the J gene end by 3 bases; junction bases not matched to a gene: 1. The germline CDR1 and CDR2 sequences are LNHDA and SQIVND (reference sequence). The CDR3 is made up of 14 amino acids. The chain's CDR3 is CASSASGSYNEQFF. Here the CDR3 DNA reads TGTGCCAGTAGTGCTAGCGGGAGCTACAATGAGCAGTTCTTC.

The chain links TRBV29-1 to TRBJ1-3, with D maybe TRBD1 (5 bases). The V and J ends lost 7 bases and 3 bases respectively, with 19 bases between them. The CDR3 runs to 15 residues. Germline V gene lookup returns CDR1 SQVTM and CDR2 ANQGSEA. This CDR3 is CSAALSRVGGNTIYF. In nucleotides, the CDR3 is TGCAGCGCCGCCTTGAGCAGGGTGGGTGGAAACACCATATATTTT.